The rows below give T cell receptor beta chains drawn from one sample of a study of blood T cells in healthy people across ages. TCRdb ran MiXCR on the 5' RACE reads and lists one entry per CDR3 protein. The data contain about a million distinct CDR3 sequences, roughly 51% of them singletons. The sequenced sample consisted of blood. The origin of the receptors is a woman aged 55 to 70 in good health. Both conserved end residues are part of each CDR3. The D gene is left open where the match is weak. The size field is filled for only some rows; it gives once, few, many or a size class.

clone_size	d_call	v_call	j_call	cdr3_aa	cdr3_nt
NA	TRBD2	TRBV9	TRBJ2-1	CASSVRLAGPYNEQFF	TGTGCCAGCAGCGTGCGACTAGCGGGACCCTACAATGAGCAGTTCTTC
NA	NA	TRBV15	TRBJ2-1	CATSRVVGSYNEQFF	TGTGCCACCAGCAGAGTCGTAGGTAGCTACAATGAGCAGTTCTTC
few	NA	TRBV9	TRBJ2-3	CASSVGPTSTDTQYF	TGTGCCAGCAGCGTAGGCCCAACTAGCACAGATACGCAGTATTTT
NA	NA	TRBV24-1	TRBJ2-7	CATSWSTSNEQYF	TGTGCCACCAGTTGGTCGACCAGCAATGAGCAGTACTTC
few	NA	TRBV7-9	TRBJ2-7	CASSTTGGYEQYF	TGTGCCAGCAGCACCACTGGCGGCTACGAGCAGTACTTC
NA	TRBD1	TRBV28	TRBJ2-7	CAIRTGSYEQYF	TGTGCCATAAGGACAGGCTCCTACGAGCAGTACTTC
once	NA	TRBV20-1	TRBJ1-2	CSARVGGANYGYTF	TGCAGTGCTAGAGTCGGGGGGGCCAACTATGGCTACACCTTC
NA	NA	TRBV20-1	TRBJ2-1	CSASHPGGKNNEQFF	TGCAGTGCTAGTCATCCTGGCGGGAAGAACAATGAGCAGTTCTTC
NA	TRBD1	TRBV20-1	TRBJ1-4	CSARGPTGDTNEKLFF	TGCAGTGCTAGGGGACCGACAGGGGACACTAATGAAAAACTGTTTTTT
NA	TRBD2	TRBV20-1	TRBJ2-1	CSALQAGKGNNEQFF	TGCAGTGCTCTTCAAGCGGGAAAGGGGAACAATGAGCAGTTCTTC
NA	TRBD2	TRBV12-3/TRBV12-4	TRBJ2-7	CASSQRQGGLAGGVSYNEQYF	TGTGCCAGCAGCCAAAGGCAGGGAGGACTAGCGGGCGGGGTTTCCTACAATGAGCAGTACTTC
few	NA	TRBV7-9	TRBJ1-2	CASSPDRDTGGYTF	TGTGCCAGCAGCCCCGACCGAGACACCGGTGGCTACACCTTC
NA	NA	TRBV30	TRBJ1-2	CAWRERGSGGYTF	TGTGCCTGGAGGGAACGGGGCTCTGGGGGCTACACCTTC
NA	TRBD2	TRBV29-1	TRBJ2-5	CSVDGRAGRETQYF	TGCAGCGTTGACGGGCGAGCGGGGAGAGAGACCCAGTACTTC
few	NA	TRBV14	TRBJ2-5	CASSQDPDHNQETQYF	TGTGCCAGCAGCCAAGATCCGGACCACAACCAAGAGACCCAGTACTTC
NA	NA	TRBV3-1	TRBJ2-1	CASSQDSTGHNEQFF	TGTGCCAGCAGCCAAGACTCGACAGGACACAATGAGCAGTTCTTC
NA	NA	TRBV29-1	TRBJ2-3	CSVEDRGAQGTDTQYF	TGCAGCGTTGAAGATCGGGGGGCTCAGGGCACAGATACGCAGTATTTT
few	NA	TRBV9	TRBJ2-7	CASSLKTSTAAWDEQYF	TGTGCCAGCAGCCTCAAGACATCCACAGCAGCTTGGGACGAGCAGTACTTC
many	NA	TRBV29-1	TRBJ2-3	CSVVLWSTDTQYF	TGCAGCGTCGTTCTTTGGAGCACAGATACGCAGTATTTT
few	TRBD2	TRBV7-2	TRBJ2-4	CASSLEASGRSKNIQYF	TGTGCCAGCAGCTTAGAAGCTAGCGGGAGGTCCAAAAACATTCAGTACTTC
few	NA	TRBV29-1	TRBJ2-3	CSVRLADTQYF	TGCAGCGTTCGTCTGGCAGATACGCAGTATTTT
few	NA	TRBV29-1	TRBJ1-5	CSVESGAVRGSNQPQHF	TGCAGCGTTGAAAGTGGGGCGGTCCGAGGGAGCAATCAGCCCCAGCATTTT
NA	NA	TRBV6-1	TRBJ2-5	CASSVMDSGETQYF	TGTGCCAGCAGTGTAATGGACAGCGGAGAGACCCAGTACTTC